This T cell receptor beta chain was sequenced for a study of cytomegalovirus exposure and HLA in healthy donors. V was pared by 4 bases and J by 9 bases, with 10 bases of the junction left unmatched. The CDR3 is made up of 14 amino acids. Germline V gene sequence: CDR1 SGHRS, CDR2 YFSETQ. PCR amplification relied on 60 Vbeta primers (plus 13 Jbeta primers). This table comes from immunoSEQ multiplex PCR, and its TCRdb copy is limited to in-frame clones, with some not included. The sample lists approximately 130,000 clones, about 83% seen once, with 3.4% in the top ten. This clone was observed a single time.

Sequences were obtained from PBMCs. This receptor was identified in a man aged 30 to 45 in good health and CMV-seronegative. The chain combines TRBV5-1 with TRBJ1-1, with 9 bases aligning to TRBD1. CDR3 bases: TGCGCCAGCAGCCCCCCAGGGGACAGGGTAAAAGCTTTCTTT. Protein sequence: CASSPPGDRVKAFF.